These 23 T cell receptor beta chains were all obtained from the same sample, sequenced in a study of cytomegalovirus exposure and HLA in healthy donors. The PCR ran on 60 Vbeta and 13 Jbeta primers. TCRdb's table, derived via immunoSEQ multiplex PCR, lists solely in-frame clones and lacks some. The sample has 95,000 to 150,000 clones, over 60% seen once; the top ten hold less than 6%. The material sequenced was PBMCs. These receptors were taken from a young man in good health and CMV-seropositive.

In DNA form, the CDR3 reads TGCGCCAGCAGTGCGCCAACCCAGGGGCCCGGGGAGCTGTTTTTT. Protein product: CASSAPTQGPGELFF. This chain uses TRBV10-1 with TRBJ2-2; D perhaps matches TRBD1 (6 bases). The CDR3 covers 15 residues. Trimming took 4 bases from V and 6 from J, leaving 15 bases between them. The germline V gene encodes CDR1 WNHNN and CDR2 SYGVQD (reference sequence).

The chain joins TRBV4-1 to TRBJ1-6, with D possibly TRBD1 on 5 matching bases. The CDR3 is 13 residues long. In germline, CDR1 is MGHRA, CDR2 YSYEKL. Trimming pared 6 bases from V and 10 bases from J, leaving 13 bases between. This CDR3 reads CASSQGGRSPLHF. In nucleotides, the CDR3 is TGCGCCAGCAGTCAGGGAGGACGCTCACCCCTCCACTTT.

The V and J genes are TRBV6-5 and TRBJ2-7, with 13 bases fitting TRBD2. Germline CDR1 reads MNHEY; CDR2 reads SVGAGI. V trimming: 6 bases; J trimming: 2 bases; junction bases outside the gene matches: 4. This CDR3 region has 15 residues. The CDR3 DNA sequence: TGTGCCAGCAGCCTGACTAGCGGGGGGACCTACGAGCAGTACTTC. This translates into CASSLTSGGTYEQYF.

This clone appeared a few times. The rearrangement uses TRBV7-2 and TRBJ1-3; possible D gene TRBD1, 5 bases. Germline V gives CDR1 SGHTA, CDR2 FQGNSA. This CDR3 region has 15 residues. V was cut by 4 bases and J by 0 bases, with 10 bases left in between. The CDR3 is CASSWTSFSGNTIYF. The CDR3 bases are TGTGCCAGCAGCTGGACATCATTCTCTGGAAACACCATATATTTT. Drawing the rest from reference TRBV7-2 and TRBJ1-3, the complete variable domain is GAGVSQSPSNKVTEKGKDVELRCDPISGHTALYWYRQSLGQGLEFLIYFQGNSAPDKSGLPSDRFSAERTGGSVSTLTIQRTQQEDSAVYLCASSWTSFSGNTIYFGEGSWLTVV.

The genes are TRBV7-2 and TRBJ1-2; 10 bases match TRBD1. Germline V CDR1 and CDR2: SGHTA, FQGNSA. The CDR3 is 15 amino acids. With V trimmed by 5 bases and J by 4 bases, 7 bases remained unmatched. The CDR3 reads CASSHMDRGFYGYTF. In DNA form, the CDR3 reads TGTGCCAGCAGCCACATGGACAGGGGGTTCTATGGCTACACCTTC.

V and J are TRBV4-2 and TRBJ2-3; 14 nucleotides match TRBD2. Germline values: CDR1 LGHNA, CDR2 YNFKEQ. The CDR3 is made up of 15 amino acids. The junction had 0 bases not matched to a gene; V was cut back by 3 bases and J by 4 bases. As DNA, the CDR3 is TGTGCCAGCAGCCAGACTAGCGGGGGGGCAGATACGCAGTATTTT. Protein product: CASSQTSGGADTQYF.

The chain carries TRBV19 and TRBJ2-7; D might be TRBD1 (5 bases). This CDR3 has 14 residues. Germline V lookup: CDR1 LNHDA, CDR2 SQIVND (reference sequence). V gave up 5 bases and J gave up 2 bases, with 13 bases separating them. CDR3 region: CASSQQIGAYEQYF. CDR3 coding DNA: TGTGCCAGTAGTCAGCAAATAGGGGCCTACGAGCAGTACTTC.

The chain uses TRBV28 and TRBJ2-1, with TRBD1 identical over 9 bases. J gave up 6 bases and V 4 bases, and 7 bases lay outside the gene matches. This CDR3 region has 15 residues. Germline loops: CDR1 MDHEN, CDR2 SYDVKM. The DNA for the CDR3 is TGTGCCAGCAGTTATATAGGGACAGGGATCAATGAGCAGTTCTTC. Amino acid sequence: CASSYIGTGINEQFF.

CDR3 DNA sequence: TGTGCCAGCAGCTTACGCTCCGGGACAGGGGTAATTGGCTACACCTTC. Its translation: CASSLRSGTGVIGYTF. V and J are TRBV7-9 and TRBJ1-2; TRBD1 agrees at 10 bases. Per germline, CDR1 SEHNR and CDR2 FQNEAQ (reference sequence). V dropped 2 bases and J dropped 7; count of bases not matched to a gene: 10. This CDR3 region has 16 residues.

V usage is TRBV10-3 and J usage is TRBJ1-1; the D is unclear. Per the germline V gene, CDR1 is ENHRY and CDR2 is SYGVKD. The CDR3 runs to 14 residues. V was shortened by 4 bases and J by 0 bases, with 9 bases between the two germline ends. The CDR3 region has the DNA TGTGCCATCAGTGGTAAAGCCATGAACACTGAAGCTTTCTTT. This translates into CAISGKAMNTEAFF.

The V call is TRBV19, the J call TRBJ1-2; 7 nucleotides agree with TRBD1. This CDR3 is 14 amino acids long. Germline CDR1 reads LNHDA; CDR2 reads SQIVND (reference sequence). The V segment lost 6 bases and the J segment 2 bases; nucleotides outside the gene matches: 6. The CDR3 here is CASRGTRGNYGYTF. CDR3 sequence (DNA): TGTGCCAGTAGGGGGACCAGGGGGAACTATGGCTACACCTTC.

The V and J genes are TRBV6-6 and TRBJ2-7, with TRBD1 matching over 8 bases. This CDR3 contains 13 residues. Trimming removed 2 bases from V and 12 bases from J; junction bases left unmatched: 9. Germline values: CDR1 MNHNY, CDR2 SVGAGI (reference sequence). CDR3 loop: CASSYGTGDNPYF. In nucleotides, the CDR3 is TGTGCCAGCAGTTACGGGACAGGAGATAATCCGTACTTC.

Remarks on this clone: The germline gene is not matched at one end of the junction; a read error may be the cause. The gene calls are TRBV28 and TRBJ1-4; unclear D gene. The CDR3 contains 14 residues. The V gene's germline CDR1 is MDHEN and CDR2 SYDVKM. The CDR3 loop reads CASSLTGSNEELFF. The CDR3 bases are TGTGCCAGCAGTTTGACCGGGTCTAATGAAGAACTGTTTTTT. Variable domain in full (rest from reference TRBV28 and TRBJ1-4): DVKVTQSSRYLVKRTGEKVFLECVQDMDHENMFWYRQDPGLGLRLIYFSYDVKMKEKGDIPEGYSVSREKKERFSLILESASTNQTSMYLCASSLTGSNEELFFGSGTQLSVL.

This clone was seen only a few times. CDR3 amino acids: CASSILNTGELFF. CDR3 sequence (DNA): TGTGCCAGCAGCATACTTAACACCGGGGAGCTGTTTTTT. The chain carries TRBV6-5 and TRBJ2-2, with D unresolved. CDR3 length: 13 residues. Deletions cut 6 bases from V and 2 bases from J, with 7 bases between. Germline values: CDR1 MNHEY, CDR2 SVGAGI.

The V call is TRBV9, the J call TRBJ1-1, with D perhaps TRBD1 (6 bases). Germline CDR1 reads SGDLS; CDR2 reads YYNGEE. V was trimmed by 0 bases and J by 0 bases, leaving 9 bases between them. The CDR3 is 15 residues long. CDR3 region: CASSVEGHMNTEAFF. CDR3 bases: TGTGCCAGCAGCGTAGAGGGACACATGAACACTGAAGCTTTCTTT.

This rearrangement joins TRBV30 to TRBJ1-1; D is ambiguous. CDR1 is GTSNPN, CDR2 SVGIG, per germline (reference sequence). The CDR3 extends over 13 amino acids. V shed 2 bases and J shed 8 bases, with 15 bases lying between them. CDR3 region: CAWSWSRQLEAFF. The CDR3 bases are TGTGCCTGGAGTTGGAGCCGTCAGCTGGAAGCTTTCTTT.

The V gene is TRBV14, the J gene TRBJ2-3; D gene uncertain. The length of the CDR3 is 17 residues. Trimming pared 0 bases from V and 0 bases from J, leaving 13 bases between. CDR1 is SGHDN, CDR2 FVKESK, per germline. CDR3: CASSQDWAATSTDTQYF. In DNA form, the CDR3 reads TGTGCCAGCAGCCAAGATTGGGCAGCAACTAGCACAGATACGCAGTATTTT.

V and J are TRBV28 and TRBJ1-6, with D unresolved. V was trimmed by 3 bases and J by 10 bases, leaving 4 bases between them. The germline gives CDR1 MDHEN, CDR2 SYDVKM. The CDR3 runs 11 residues. The CDR3: CASSLRSPLHF. CDR3 sequence (DNA): TGTGCCAGCAGTTTGAGATCACCCCTCCACTTT.

V is TRBV15 and J is TRBJ1-1, with D perhaps matching TRBD1 (6 bases). The CDR3 totals 16 residues. V dropped 1 base and J dropped 5 bases, with 17 bases sitting between them. Germline V gene lookup returns CDR1 LNHNV and CDR2 YYDKDF (reference sequence). The CDR3 DNA reads TGTGCCACCAGCAGAGTTCTGGGAGGGGGAAGGACTGAAGCTTTCTTT. Translated: CATSRVLGGGRTEAFF.

The chain is built from TRBV27 and TRBJ2-1; the D is unclear. Trimming removed 6 bases from V and 0 bases from J, with 3 bases in between. This CDR3 has 12 residues. CDR1 and CDR2 from the germline V gene are MNHEY and SMNVEV (reference sequence). The CDR3 nucleotides are TGTGCCAGCAGGTACTCCTACAATGAGCAGTTCTTC. The encoded protein is CASRYSYNEQFF.

The V and J genes are TRBV9 and TRBJ2-7; no clear D gene. The CDR3 sequence is 13 residues long. The germline V gene has CDR1 SGDLS and CDR2 YYNGEE. Trimming cost V 0 bases and J 3 bases, with 7 bases left between them. The CDR3 DNA reads TGTGCCAGCAGCGTAGCCGAGAGCTACGAGCAGTACTTC. As protein: CASSVAESYEQYF.

In this sample, this clone turned up a few times. The chain recombines TRBV5-6 with TRBJ1-1; 7 bases agree with TRBD1. Germline CDR1 and CDR2: SGHDT and YYEEEE. The CDR3 is 14 amino acids. The V segment lost 1 base and the J segment 4 bases; nucleotides outside the gene matches: 4. The CDR3 loop is CASSLLQGITEAFF. CDR3 bases: TGTGCCAGCAGCTTGTTACAGGGGATCACTGAAGCTTTCTTT.

This CDR3 is CASSLLDGTNYGYTF. The CDR3, as DNA: TGCGCCAGCAGCCTCCTGGACGGGACTAACTATGGCTACACCTTC. The J gene is TRBJ1-2, the V gene TRBV4-1; unclear D gene. Trimming removed 4 bases from V and 0 bases from J, with 12 bases in between. CDR3 length: 15 amino acids. Germline lookup yields CDR1 MGHRA and CDR2 YSYEKL.